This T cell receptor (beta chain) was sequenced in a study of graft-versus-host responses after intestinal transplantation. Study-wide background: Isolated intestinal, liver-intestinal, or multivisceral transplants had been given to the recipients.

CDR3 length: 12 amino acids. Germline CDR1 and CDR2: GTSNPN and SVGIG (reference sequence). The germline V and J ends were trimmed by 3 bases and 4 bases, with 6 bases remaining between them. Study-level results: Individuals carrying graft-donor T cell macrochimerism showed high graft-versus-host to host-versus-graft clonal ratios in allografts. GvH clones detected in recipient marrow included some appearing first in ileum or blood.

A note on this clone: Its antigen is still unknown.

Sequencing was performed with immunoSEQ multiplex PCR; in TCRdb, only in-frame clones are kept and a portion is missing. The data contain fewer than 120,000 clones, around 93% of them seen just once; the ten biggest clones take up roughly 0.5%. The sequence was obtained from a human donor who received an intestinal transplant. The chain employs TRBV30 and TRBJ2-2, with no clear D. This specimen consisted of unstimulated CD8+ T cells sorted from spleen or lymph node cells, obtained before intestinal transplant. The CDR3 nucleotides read TGTGCCTGGAGATACGCCACCGGGGAGCTGTTTTTT. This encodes CAWRYATGELFF. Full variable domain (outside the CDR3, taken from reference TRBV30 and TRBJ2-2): SQTIHQWPATLVQPVGSPLSLECTVEGTSNPNLYWYRQAAGRGLQLLFYSVGIGQISSEVPQNLSASRPQDRQFILSSKKLLLSDSGFYLCAWRYATGELFFGEGSRLTVL.